This entry lists 27 T cell receptor delta chains sequenced from one sample in a study of γδ T cells in repeated Plasmodium falciparum infection. TCRdb re-called the multiplex PCR reads using CATT. The sample carries tens of thousands of delta-chain clones, around 1.7% recorded once. Vgamma9/Vdelta2+ and Vdelta2-negative gammadelta T cells were flow-sorted from PBMC for bulk sequencing. The sequenced sample was gamma-delta T cells from blood. The receptors come from a pool of human donors (malaria-infected and uninfected, not separated).

This clone was counted only a few times. It differs at one base from a far larger clone, so likely a read error. The chain uses TRDV1 and TRDJ1; TRDD3 matches at 8 bases. TCRdb leaves out the J gene; it was filled in here by matching the DNA to germline. The CDR3 spans 20 residues. The V gene's germline CDR1 is TSWWSYY and CDR2 QGS. Unmatched junction bases numbered 16, after V lost 1 base and J lost 0 bases. The DNA of the CDR3 is TGTGCTCTTGGGGAACGACGGGTCTCGTACTGGGGGCGATACACCGATAAACTCATCTTT. It yields the protein CALGERRVSYWGRYTDKLIF.

Comment on this clone: The translation of this DNA and the TCRdb protein of a much larger clone differ at residue 8, probably owing to a read error; the protein shown here is translated from the DNA. The V gene is TRDV1, the J gene TRDJ1, with 13 positions matching TRDD3. The J gene was missing in TCRdb and was found by matching the end of the DNA to germline. V gave up 3 bases and J gave up 2 bases; unmatched junction bases: 18. This CDR3 contains 21 residues. In germline, CDR1 is TSWWSYY, CDR2 QGS. In DNA form, the CDR3 reads TGTGCTCTTGGGGAGGTTAGGAGTAAACTGGGGGATACGCCGGGGACCGATAAACTCATCTTT. Amino acids: CALGEVRSKLGDTPGTDKLIF.

As concerns this clone: Given a much more abundant clone one base away, this may be a read error. Additional DNA sequences in this sample encode the identical CDR3. The chain carries TRDV1 and TRDJ1; 7 bases are shared with TRDD2. CDR3 size: 14 residues. Per the germline V gene, CDR1 is TSWWSYY and CDR2 is QGS. Trimming cost V 5 bases and J 6 bases; bases outside gene matches: 9. The CDR3: CALGTASFLYKLIF. In DNA form, the CDR3 reads TGTGCTCTTGGGACCGCCTCCTTCCTGTATAAACTCATCTTT.

As concerns this clone: The protein held in TCRdb is that of a much larger clone and does not match this DNA's translation at residue 5, likely because of a read error; the protein shown is translated from the DNA. The J gene is TRDJ1, the V gene TRDV1; 8 bases map to TRDD3. The V and J ends lost 4 bases and 7 bases, in that order; junction bases with no gene match: 14. In germline, CDR1 is TSWWSYY, CDR2 QGS. This CDR3 is built from 16 residues. The CDR3 region is CALGGLAGLLGAKLIF. The CDR3 DNA is TGTGCTCTTGGGGGACTGGCCGGTCTACTGGGGGCTAAACTCATCTTT.

This clone was detected ten times or more. This likely came from a read error, as a far larger clone is one base away. Within the sample, other DNA sequences also encode this same CDR3. This chain's CDR3 is CALGDGTRSDKLIF. The CDR3 coding sequence is TGTGCTCTTGGGGATGGGACTAGGTCCGATAAGCTCATCTTT. This chain links TRDV1 with TRDJ1; D unresolved. The CDR3 spans 14 residues. Germline V gives CDR1 TSWWSYY, CDR2 QGS.

A few counts support this clone. A single base is all that separates this from a far larger clone, so a read error is likely. Other DNA sequences of this sample code for an identical CDR3. This chain joins TRDV2 and TRDJ1; 7 bases agree with TRDD3. The J gene is not listed in TCRdb, so it was assigned here from a DNA match to germline. CDR3 length: 19 residues. CDR1 and CDR2 (germline): GEAIGNYY, EKD. The trim removed 0 bases at V and 0 bases at J, leaving 15 bases unmatched. The CDR3 bases are TGTGCCTGTGACACCGTCGAGACAGGGGGGGATCTGTACACCGATAAACTCATCTTT. It is translated as CACDTVETGGDLYTDKLIF.

A note on this clone: The TCRdb record carries a much larger clone's protein, which differs from this DNA's translation at residue 10; a read error is the likely cause, and the protein listed here is the DNA translation. V usage is TRDV1 and J usage is TRDJ1; 7 bases line up with TRDD3. V was clipped by 2 bases and J by 0 bases; unmatched bases: 21. This CDR3 spans 21 amino acids. Looked up from germline, CDR1 is TSWWSYY and CDR2 is QGS. The CDR3 is CALGEFFRGGNGGLYTDKLIF. The CDR3 nucleotides read TGTGCTCTTGGGGAATTTTTTCGTGGCGGTAATGGGGGACTGTACACCGATAAACTCATCTTT.

The sample holds many counts of this clone. A far bigger clonotype differs at one base, so this is likely a read error. This chain joins TRDV2 and TRDJ1; 10 nucleotides align to TRDD3. Germline values: CDR1 GEAIGNYY, CDR2 EKD. The CDR3 has 19 residues. CDR3 amino acids: CACDALMGTGGSYTDRLIF. In nucleotides, the CDR3 is TGTGCCTGTGACGCCCTCATGGGGACTGGGGGATCGTACACCGATAGACTCATCTTT.

As concerns this clone: A far larger clone is a single base away, which makes a read error likely. Other DNA sequences of this sample code for an identical CDR3. The chain uses TRDV1 and TRDJ1, with D tentatively TRDD2 (9 bases). Germline assignment: CDR1 TSWWSYY and CDR2 QGS. V dropped 4 bases and J dropped 0 bases, with 30 bases sitting between them. The CDR3 runs 21 residues. The CDR3 DNA is TGTGCTCTTGGGGCCGCCTTCCTACACTCTTACTGGGGGTTTTACACCGATAAACTCATCTTT. Translated, it gives CALGAAFLHSYWGFYTDKLIF.

Concerning this clone itself: TCRdb's protein for this DNA is that of a much larger clone and differs from the translation at residue 7, likely a read error; the protein shown is the DNA translation. This sequence joins TRDV2 and TRDJ3; TRDD3 aligns across 10 bases. Assignment of the J gene here rests on matching the DNA to germline, because TCRdb gives none. The CDR3 has 20 residues. J gave up 4 bases and V 3 bases, and 14 bases lay outside the gene matches. From germline, CDR1 is GEAIGNYY and CDR2 EKD. The DNA of the CDR3 is TGTGCCTGTGACTCTGTACCGGGGGATACGCTCGCATGGGACACCCGACAGATGTTTTTC. Translation: CACDSVPGDTLAWDTRQMFF.

On this clone: This clone may be a read error of a much larger clone one base away. The rearrangement uses TRDV1 and TRDJ1, with D tentatively TRDD2 (5 bases). The J gene, missing from TCRdb, was assigned here through DNA to germline matching. Trimming shortened V by 3 bases and J by 0 bases, and 26 bases separated the two germline ends. Germline CDR1 TSWWSYY, CDR2 QGS. This CDR3 has 20 residues. The CDR3 protein is CALGEIFSPIYSRYTDKLIF. CDR3 sequence (DNA): TGTGCTCTTGGGGAGATTTTTTCTCCTATATACTCTAGGTACACCGATAAACTCATCTTT.

Worth noting for this clone: Given a much more abundant clone one base away, this may be a read error. Other DNA sequences in this specimen translate into the identical CDR3. The gene calls are TRDV1 and TRDJ1, with a tentative D call TRDD3 (5 bases). The CDR3 sequence is 19 residues long. The germline V and J ends were trimmed by 3 bases and 0 bases, with 23 bases remaining between them. Germline CDR1 and CDR2: TSWWSYY and QGS. The DNA for the CDR3 is TGTGCTCTTGGGGAGCTTTGCTGGGACCACTTACGGTACACCGATAAACTCATCTTT. Amino acid sequence: CALGELCWDHLRYTDKLIF.

A few counts support this clone. TCRdb lists the protein of a much larger clone for this DNA, which differs at residue 7, so this is likely a read error; the protein given here is translated from the DNA itself. The rearrangement links TRDV1 to TRDJ1; 7 bases align to TRDD3. The J gene, missing from TCRdb, was assigned here through DNA to germline matching. The CDR3 has 18 amino acids. CDR1 TSWWSYY and CDR2 QGS come from the germline V gene. The V and J ends lost 0 bases and 3 bases, in that order; junction bases with no gene match: 13. CDR3 nucleotides: TGTGCTCTTGGGGAACTAATGGGTTCAGGATACGGAGCCGATAAACTCATCTTT. Translation: CALGELMGSGYGADKLIF.

In this sample, this clone turned up a few times. With only one base between it and a far larger clone, this is likely a read error. The sample contains more than one DNA sequence encoding this CDR3. The chain recombines TRDV1 with TRDJ1, with D maybe TRDD3 (5 bases). Germline matching of the DNA provided the J gene here, since TCRdb leaves it blank. CDR3 length: 19 amino acids. The V gene lost 3 bases and the J gene lost 7 bases, with 30 bases spanning the gap. Germline CDR1 is TSWWSYY and CDR2 is QGS. Written as DNA, the CDR3 is TGTGCTCTTGGGGATGGAGTTATACGAGGGGCCTATACACAAGCTAAACTCATCTTT. It translates to CALGDGVIRGAYTQAKLIF.

This clone was recorded only once. V and J are TRDV1 and TRDJ1; 8 bases are a match to TRDD3. No J gene is reported in TCRdb; it was inferred here by comparing the DNA with germline. CDR3 size: 19 residues. Germline CDR1 reads TSWWSYY; CDR2 reads QGS. With V trimmed by 4 bases and J by 3 bases, 19 bases remained unmatched. The CDR3 is CALGVFFRSRGIGADKLIF. Written as DNA, the CDR3 is TGTGCTCTTGGGGTATTCTTCCGGAGTCGGGGGATAGGAGCCGATAAACTCATCTTT.

In regard to this clone: The protein TCRdb gives is from a much larger clone and does not agree with this DNA's translation at residue 10, likely a read error; the protein shown here comes from the DNA. The chain joins TRDV2 to TRDJ1; D gene uncertain. The J gene, absent from TCRdb, was called here by matching the DNA to germline. Germline V gene sequence: CDR1 GEAIGNYY, CDR2 EKD. With 3 bases removed from V and 6 bases from J, the gap between germline ends came to 16 bases. This CDR3 has 14 amino acids. As DNA, the CDR3 is TGTGCCTGTGACCCCGCCGGGAATACCAATAAACTCATCTTT. Protein product: CACDPAGNTNKLIF.

This clone is labeled as medium-sized. The chain has TRDV1 and TRDJ1; D perhaps matches TRDD3 (6 bases). Germline V gene lookup returns CDR1 TSWWSYY and CDR2 QGS. The CDR3 runs to 15 residues. V was clipped by 3 bases and J by 4 bases, with 15 bases between them. The CDR3 is CALGDFRWGGDKLIF. The CDR3 nucleotides read TGTGCTCTTGGGGATTTTCGGTGGGGGGGCGATAAACTCATCTTT.

There are a few counts of this clone. This likely reflects a read error, since a far larger clone is one base away. Within the sample, other DNA sequences also encode this same CDR3. This rearrangement joins TRDV1 to TRDJ1, with 10 bases identical to TRDD3. CDR1 is TSWWSYY and CDR2 is QGS in the germline V gene. There are 19 residues in the CDR3. The chain's CDR3 is CALGYNLRRGIRVSDKLIF. The CDR3 DNA reads TGCGCTCTTGGGTACAATCTACGGCGGGGGATACGTGTTTCCGATAAACTCATCTTT.

This clone has just a few counts. A far larger clone is one base from this, pointing to a likely read error. Other DNA sequences from this sample encode an identical CDR3 as well. This chain uses TRDV2 with TRDJ1; TRDD3 matches 10 bases. Because TCRdb records no J gene, it was assigned here through a match of the DNA to germline. The length of the CDR3 is 19 residues. Germline lookup yields CDR1 GEAIGNYY and CDR2 EKD. CDR3 nucleotide sequence: TGTGCCTGCGACACCGCAAAAGGGGGATACGCGATGGACACCGATAAACTCATCTTT. It yields the protein CACDTAKGGYAMDTDKLIF.

This clone appeared many times. The mismatch at residue 8 between this DNA's translation and the TCRdb protein of a much larger clone likely reflects a read error; the protein shown is translated from the DNA. This rearrangement joins TRDV1 to TRDJ1; D is possibly TRDD3 (6 bases). The CDR3 loop spans 16 amino acids. Trimming removed 1 base at V and 8 bases at J, with 20 bases between. Looked up from germline, CDR1 is TSWWSYY and CDR2 is QGS. The CDR3 loop reads CALGEHRRRGSGKLIF. The DNA of the CDR3 is TGTGCTCTTGGGGAACACAGGCGGCGGGGATCAGGGAAACTCATCTTT.

As for this clone: A read error is the likely source, as a far larger clone sits one nucleotide away. The sample has other DNA sequences that encode this CDR3 too. This chain links TRDV1 with TRDJ1; tentative D call: TRDD3 (5 bases). The J gene, missing from TCRdb, was assigned here through DNA to germline matching. CDR1 is TSWWSYY, CDR2 QGS, per germline. This CDR3 is built from 21 residues. V shed 1 base and J shed 8 bases, with 35 bases lying between them. The CDR3 here is CALGEPSRPDLWRISIYKLIF. The DNA for the CDR3 is TGTGCTCTTGGGGAACCAAGTAGGCCTGACCTCTGGAGGATAAGTATCTACAAACTCATCTTT.

A few counts support this clone. Since a far larger clone is one base different, this is likely a read error. The identical CDR3 is also encoded by other nucleotide sequences in the sample. The chain links TRDV1 to TRDJ1, with 7 nucleotides matching TRDD3. The J gene is absent in TCRdb and was assigned here via DNA matching to germline. There are 20 residues in the CDR3. The germline V gene has CDR1 TSWWSYY and CDR2 QGS. The DNA for the CDR3 is TGTGCTCTTGGGGAACTAGTACCCTCCAAGTGGGGGACGTACACTGATAAACTCATCTTT. Amino acid sequence: CALGELVPSKWGTYTDKLIF.

This clone was counted between two and nine times. Being one base from a much bigger clone, this may be a read error. The V gene is TRDV1, the J gene TRDJ1; TRDD3 matches 8 bases. No J segment appears in TCRdb, so it was assigned here by matching the sequence to germline. V shed 2 bases and J 0 bases; nucleotides not matched to a gene: 20. This CDR3 comprises 21 residues. Germline values: CDR1 TSWWSYY, CDR2 QGS. CDR3 nucleotide sequence: TGTGCTCTTGGGGAAGTCTGTGCTCCCTACTGTTATGGGGGATACACCGATAAACTCATCTTT. Protein: CALGEVCAPYCYGGYTDKLIF.

The table lists this clone with many counts. Compared with germline, one end of the junction differs, possibly owing to a read error. The J gene is TRDJ1, the V gene TRDV1, with a weak D call TRDD3 (6 bases). Germline CDR1 and CDR2: TSWWSYY and QGS. CDR3 length: 11 residues. The CDR3: CALGEGFGYTF. The CDR3 coding sequence is TGTGCTCTTGGGGAAGGGTTTGGATACACTTTC.

This clone has at least ten counts. Being one base from a much bigger clone, this may be a read error. The V and J genes are TRDV1 and TRDJ1; D possibly corresponds to TRDD3 (6 bases). V was trimmed by 2 bases and J by 0 bases, leaving 22 bases between them. CDR3 size: 19 residues. Germline values: CDR1 TSWWSYY, CDR2 QGS. CDR3 in amino acids: CALGEGLLGGHAYTDKLIF. Here the CDR3 DNA reads TGTGCTCTTGGGGAAGGGCTTCTCGGGGGACACGCGTACACCGATAAACTCATCTTT.

This clone was observed many times. Other DNA sequences in the sample encode the same CDR3. This rearrangement joins TRDV1 to TRDJ1, with 12 bases matching TRDD3. This CDR3 is 26 amino acids long. Germline V gene data show CDR1 as TSWWSYY and CDR2 as QGS. Unmatched junction bases numbered 36, after V lost 5 bases and J lost 2 bases. For the CDR3, the DNA is TGTGCTCTTGGGCAAACCCCTTCCTATTCACTTCAGCTGGGGGATACGCGTATCCCAGGGACCGATAAACTCATCTTT. It encodes CALGQTPSYSLQLGDTRIPGTDKLIF.

A few counts support this clone. TCRdb lists the protein of a much larger clone for this DNA, which differs at residue 17, so this is likely a read error; the protein given here is translated from the DNA itself. The J gene is TRDJ1, the V gene TRDV1; D is possibly TRDD3 (6 bases). TCRdb supplies no J gene; here it was assigned by aligning the nucleotide sequence to germline. The germline V gene has CDR1 TSWWSYY and CDR2 QGS. The CDR3 is 21 residues long. CDR3 in amino acids: CALGEFSPAHRGFRFTGKLIF. The CDR3 DNA sequence: TGTGCTCTTGGGGAATTTAGCCCAGCACACCGGGGATTCAGATTCACCGGTAAACTCATCTTT.